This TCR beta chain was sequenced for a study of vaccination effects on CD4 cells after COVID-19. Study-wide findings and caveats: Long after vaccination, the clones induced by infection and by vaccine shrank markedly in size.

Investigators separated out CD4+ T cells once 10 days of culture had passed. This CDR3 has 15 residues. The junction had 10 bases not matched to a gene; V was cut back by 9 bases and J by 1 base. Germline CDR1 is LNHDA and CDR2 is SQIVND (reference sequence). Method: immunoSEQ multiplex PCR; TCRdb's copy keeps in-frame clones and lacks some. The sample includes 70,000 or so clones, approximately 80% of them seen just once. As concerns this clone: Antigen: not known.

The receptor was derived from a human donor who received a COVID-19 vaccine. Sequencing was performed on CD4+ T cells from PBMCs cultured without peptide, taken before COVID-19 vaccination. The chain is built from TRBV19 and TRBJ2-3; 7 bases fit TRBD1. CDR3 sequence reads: CASSLDRYGTDTQYF. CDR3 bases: TGTGCCAGCTCTTTGGACAGGTACGGCACAGATACGCAGTATTTT. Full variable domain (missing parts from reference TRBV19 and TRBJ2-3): DGGITQSPKYLFRKEGQNVTLSCEQNLNHDAMYWYRQDPGQGLRLIYYSQIVNDFQKGDIAEGYSVSREKKESFPLTVTSAQKNPTAFYLCASSLDRYGTDTQYFGPGTRLTVL.